This is a list of T cell receptor beta chains from one sample in a study of somatic mutations in cytotoxic T cells in rheumatoid arthritis. Produced via immunoSEQ multiplex PCR; TCRdb's table is partial and in-frame only. This table has about 7,100 clones, over 75% appearing once. The specimen sequenced was CD8+ T cells sorted from blood. The source is an adult with rheumatoid arthritis. The CDR3 runs from the conserved cysteine through the conserved F or W. D genes are given only for firm matches. Where a row states a size, it is once, few, many or the class of an expanded clone; other rows omit it.

v_gene	d_gene	j_gene	abundance	CDR3nt	CDR3aa
TRBV11-3	TRBD1	TRBJ2-7	-	TGTGCCAGCAGCTCAAAAGACAGGGGCTACGAGCAGTACTTC	CASSSKDRGYEQYF
TRBV28	-	TRBJ2-1	once	TGTGCCAGCAGTTTTACCTTCGGCAATGAGCAGTTCTTC	CASSFTFGNEQFF
TRBV5-5	-	TRBJ2-1	once	TGTGCCAGCAGCTCGGTTCTTAGCTCCTACAATGAGCAGTTCTTC	CASSSVLSSYNEQFF
TRBV6-1	TRBD1	TRBJ2-3	-	TGTGCCAGCAGCCTTAGGACAGGGGCCACAGATACGCAGTATTTT	CASSLRTGATDTQYF
TRBV27	TRBD1	TRBJ2-7	once	TGTGCCAGCAGTCCGAGTCCCGGGACAGGGGTGGACGAGCAGTACTTC	CASSPSPGTGVDEQYF
TRBV7-2	-	TRBJ1-2	-	TGTGCCAGCAGCTTAGTCGAGGCTGTAGTAGGCTACACCTTC	CASSLVEAVVGYTF
TRBV10-3	-	TRBJ2-1	-	TGTGCCATCAGCGTGGGCGGGGGACACAGCTCCTACAATGAGCAGTTCTTC	CAISVGGGHSSYNEQFF
TRBV19	-	TRBJ1-1	medium-sized	TGTGCCATTAAGGGGTATACTGAAGCTTTCTTT	CAIKGYTEAFF
TRBV7-9	-	TRBJ1-2	few	TGTGCCAGCAGCAACAGGGACGGCTATGGCTACACCTTC	CASSNRDGYGYTF
TRBV10-1	-	TRBJ1-4	-	TGCGCCAGCAGGGGAGGGAATGAAAAACTGTTTTTT	CASRGGNEKLFF
TRBV28	-	TRBJ1-2	-	TGTGCCAGCAGTTTAGAGGGGTGGCTTGGCTATGGCTACACCTTC	CASSLEGWLGYGYTF
TRBV6-6	-	TRBJ1-6	-	TGTGCCAGCAGCCTCCCTGGGAGGGGTTCACCCCTCCACTTT	CASSLPGRGSPLHF
TRBV27	TRBD1	TRBJ1-1	-	TGTGCCAGCAGTTTTCAACAGGGGAGCACTGAAGCTTTCTTT	CASSFQQGSTEAFF
TRBV9	TRBD1	TRBJ2-2	once	TGTGCCAGCAGCGTTCAGACAGGGGGCTCCGGGGAGCTGTTTTTT	CASSVQTGGSGELFF
TRBV6-4	-	TRBJ2-3	-	TGTGCCAGCCGGGGGGCAGGCAACACAGATACGCAGTATTTT	CASRGAGNTDTQYF
TRBV7-9	TRBD2	TRBJ2-5	-	TGTGCCAGCAGCCCACCCTGGGGGGGGAAAACAAAAGAGACCCAGTACTTC	CASSPPWGGKTKETQYF
TRBV6-5	TRBD1	TRBJ1-2	-	TGTGCCAGCAGCCAGGGGGCGCAGGCCTATGGCTACACCTTC	CASSQGAQAYGYTF
TRBV6-4	TRBD2	TRBJ2-3	-	TGTGCCAGCAGTGACTCCGGGACTAGCGGGTTACTTCCAAGCACAGATACGCAGTATTTT	CASSDSGTSGLLPSTDTQYF
TRBV21-1	-	TRBJ1-1	once	TGTGCCAGCAGCCAACAGGGACGAGAGACTGAAGCTTTCTTT	CASSQQGRETEAFF
TRBV28	TRBD1	TRBJ1-5	-	TGTGCCAGCAGGAAAACAGGGGGCGGACAGCCCCAGCATTTT	CASRKTGGGQPQHF
TRBV27	TRBD2	TRBJ2-1	-	TGTGCCAGCAGTTTAGGGACTAGCGGGTACAATGAGCAGTTCTTC	CASSLGTSGYNEQFF
TRBV5-1	-	TRBJ1-1	-	TGCGCCAGCAGCTTTACCGGAACTGAAGCTTTCTTT	CASSFTGTEAFF
TRBV5-1	TRBD2	TRBJ2-1	once	TGCGCCAGCCGCGACAGCGGGGGGACATATGAGCAGTTCTTC	CASRDSGGTYEQFF
TRBV19	-	TRBJ2-6	-	TGTGCCAGCCTTTGGTCTGGGGCCAACGTCCTGACTTTC	CASLWSGANVLTF
TRBV9	TRBD1	TRBJ1-6	-	TGTGCCAGCGATAGGACAGGAAATTCACCCCTCCACTTT	CASDRTGNSPLHF
TRBV6-1	-	TRBJ1-2	few	TGTGCCAGCAGTGAAGTCAGGGGCCACCGAGGGGATGGCTACACCTTC	CASSEVRGHRGDGYTF
TRBV11-3	-	TRBJ2-2	-	TGTGCCAGCAGCTTAGCTCAGACCGGGGAGCTGTTTTTT	CASSLAQTGELFF